This TCR beta chain originates from a study of CD8 T cells in ankylosing spondylitis. Notes on the study in general: For ankylosing spondylitis blood, a TCR beta motif of seven to nine highly homologous variants appeared characteristic. Significant enrichment of disease-linked clones was reported in matched ankylosing spondylitis synovial fluid.

MiXCR, run by TCRdb on the 5' RACE reads, gives a single entry per CDR3 protein. The data contain more than 500,000 distinct CDR3 sequences, 5.3% of them seen just once; the ten biggest clones take up 3.5%. Trimming stripped 5 bases from V and 3 bases from J, with 15 bases between. In germline, CDR1 is SGHRS, CDR2 YFSETQ. CDR3 size: 14 residues. This clonotype was recorded at least ten times. Antigen unknown. Sequencing was carried out using blood, either unsorted or a sorted T cell fraction (not recorded which). This sequence joins TRBV5-1 and TRBJ2-7; possible D gene TRBD1, 5 bases. This receptor was taken from a male donor with ankylosing spondylitis. The CDR3 spells CASRFKGLNYEQYF. The CDR3 DNA follows: TGCGCCAGCAGATTCAAGGGGCTAAACTACGAGCAGTACTTC.